This entry lists 11 T cell receptor beta chains sequenced from one sample in a study of blood T cells in healthy people across ages. Then a second PCR, running roughly 7 to 11 cycles, was carried out with a sample-barcoded 5' primer and a J-beta primer mix. MiXCR was run by TCRdb on the 5' RACE reads, yielding one entry per CDR3 protein. The sample includes around 650,000 distinct CDR3 sequences, 32% of them seen just once. Sequenced material: blood. The receptor source for this set is a woman of 80 years or more in good health.

This clonotype was seen at least ten times. The chain is built from TRBV20-1 and TRBJ2-7; either TRBD1 or TRBD2 may supply D (5 bases each). The germline CDR1 and CDR2 sequences are DFQATT and SNEGSKA (reference sequence). With 1 base removed from V and 2 bases from J, the gap between germline ends came to 24 bases. The CDR3 consists of 18 residues. The chain's CDR3 is CSARVPLGSGTDPYEQYF. DNA of the CDR3: TGCAGTGCTAGAGTTCCACTGGGGTCCGGGACCGACCCCTACGAGCAGTACTTC.

Many counts were recorded for this clonotype. The chain combines TRBV12-3 or TRBV12-4 with TRBJ2-6; tentatively, D is TRBD2 (6 bases). V lost 3 bases to trimming and J lost 1 base, with 13 bases between them. The CDR3 consists of 17 residues. CDR3 coding DNA: TGTGCCAGCAGTTTGCGGAGTCGGGGGTCTGGGGCCAACGTCCTGACTTTC. This gives the protein CASSLRSRGSGANVLTF.

This clonotype was seen ten or more times. V is TRBV11-2 and J is TRBJ2-1; D call uncertain. V dropped 4 bases and J dropped 0 bases, with 13 bases sitting between them. CDR3 length: 16 residues. The V gene's germline CDR1 is SGHAT and CDR2 FQNNGV. The CDR3 is CASSSDFPSSYNEQFF. CDR3 bases: TGTGCCAGCAGCTCCGACTTCCCGAGCTCCTACAATGAGCAGTTCTTC.

The V gene is TRBV20-1, the J gene TRBJ2-6; no clear D gene. V lost 0 bases, J lost 4 bases, and 4 bases lay in between. The germline gives CDR1 DFQATT, CDR2 SNEGSKA (reference sequence). CDR3 length: 13 amino acids. CDR3 loop: CSAREGGANVLTF. CDR3 nucleotides: TGCAGTGCTAGAGAAGGCGGGGCCAACGTCCTGACTTTC.

J is TRBJ1-5 and V is TRBV12-3 or TRBV12-4, with D tentatively TRBD1 (5 bases). The length of the CDR3 is 15 residues. Trimming removed 6 bases at V and 6 bases at J, with 18 bases between. The chain's CDR3 is CASRTREGPSQPQHF. DNA for the CDR3: TGTGCCAGCAGAACCCGCGAGGGGCCGAGTCAGCCCCAGCATTTT.

About this clonotype itself: A single base separates this from a much larger clone, so it may be a read error. The rearrangement joins TRBV7-9 to TRBJ1-5; D is unclear. Germline assignment: CDR1 SEHNR and CDR2 FQNEAQ (reference sequence). The CDR3 has 14 residues. Here the CDR3 reads CASSPTSSNQPRHF. The CDR3 DNA is TGTGCCAGCAGCCCTACATCAAGCAATCAGCCCCGGCATTTT.

This clonotype was detected ten times or more. V gene TRBV20-1 combines with J gene TRBJ2-3; 11 bases fit TRBD1. The J segment lost 3 bases and the V segment lost 3 bases, leaving 11 bases of the junction unmatched. Germline CDR1 DFQATT, CDR2 SNEGSKA (reference sequence). The CDR3 has 17 amino acids. CDR3: CSARGTGGSSRTDTQYF. DNA of the CDR3: TGCAGTGCTAGGGGGACAGGGGGAAGCTCCCGGACAGATACGCAGTATTTT.

Worth noting for this clonotype: A much larger clone differs from this one at a single base, so this may be a read error. Because the CDR3 is missing its conserved closing phenylalanine or tryptophan, this is likely a read error. This chain joins TRBV24-1 and TRBJ2-3, with 8 nucleotides matching TRBD2. V lost 2 bases, J lost 6 bases, and 6 bases stayed unmatched. Germline lookup yields CDR1 KGHDR and CDR2 SFDVKD. The CDR3 runs to 15 residues. The CDR3 DNA reads TGTGCCACCAGTGATTCAAGCGGGAGATACGATACGCAGTATTTG. This codes for CATSDSSGRYDTQYL.

The chain employs TRBV12-3 or TRBV12-4 and TRBJ1-5; D is ambiguous. CDR3 size: 14 residues. The ends were cut back, 1 base at V and 4 bases at J, with 8 bases in the middle. This CDR3 reads CASSLGAENQPQHF. In nucleotides, the CDR3 is TGTGCCAGCAGTTTAGGGGCAGAGAATCAGCCCCAGCATTTT.

As to this clonotype: It may be a read error: a sequence one base away is much more abundant. The chain couples TRBV20-1 to TRBJ2-4; possibly TRBD1 or TRBD2 for D (6 bases each). There are 15 residues in the CDR3. Germline V gene lookup returns CDR1 DFQATT and CDR2 SNEGSKA (reference sequence). In DNA, the CDR3 is TGCAGTGCCGCGAGGGGGGTGGTAGCCAAAAACATTCGGTACTTC. It is translated as CSAARGVVAKNIRYF.

This CDR3 is CASSPRDSSSSYNEQFF. CDR3 nucleotides: TGTGCCAGCAGCCCCCGGGACAGCTCGAGCTCCTACAATGAGCAGTTCTTC. The J gene is TRBJ2-1, the V gene TRBV3-1; 7 bases agree with TRBD1. This CDR3 spans 17 amino acids. V lost 4 bases to trimming and J lost 0 bases; unmatched junction nucleotides: 9. Germline values: CDR1 LGHDT, CDR2 YNNKEL (reference sequence).